The clone carrying this TCR beta chain showed up just a few times. There are 11 residues in the CDR3. The data were obtained in a study of blood T cell repertoires in COVID-19. Study at large: The United States, Italy and Spain provided the acute and convalescent COVID-19 samples.

TCRdb keeps only in-frame clones here, not all; method: immunoSEQ multiplex PCR. Among more than 4,000 clones listed, roughly 88% were seen once. This chain uses TRBV21-1 with TRBJ1-4. TRBV21-1 is noted as a pseudogene. This TCR was recovered from a woman over 75 with acute or convalescent COVID-19. The sequencing input was peripheral blood. CDR3 nucleotide sequence: TGTGCCAGCAGCCATCGAGGCCGGGTGCCTTTT. Encoded protein: CASSHRGRVPF.